This passage covers 2 T cell receptor beta chains from one sample sequenced in a study of CD8 T cells in Susac syndrome. Reverse transcription of about 0.5 to 1 ug RNA used random hexamers. One entry per CDR3 protein, called by TCRdb with MiXCR from the immunoSEQ multiplex PCR reads. The sample holds some 200,000 distinct CDR3 sequences, 90% to 95% seen once. Sequenced material: CD8+ T cells from PBMCs. Source of these receptors: a human donor with multiple sclerosis.

This sequence joins TRBV12-3 or TRBV12-4 and TRBJ2-3; the match to TRBD1 covers 7 bases. The J segment lost 0 bases and the V segment lost 6 bases, leaving 6 bases of the junction unmatched. This CDR3 region has 15 residues. The CDR3, as DNA: TGTGCCAGCAGCTCCGGACAGGCTAGCACAGATACGCAGTATTTT. Encoded protein: CASSSGQASTDTQYF.

The rearrangement joins TRBV7-9 to TRBJ2-1; D possibly corresponds to TRBD1 (6 bases). Trimming left V 2 bases short and J 6 bases short, with 17 bases between. The germline gives CDR1 SEHNR, CDR2 FQNEAQ (reference sequence). The CDR3 is 16 amino acids. The CDR3 sequence: CASSLPQGPSVNEQFF. The CDR3 bases are TGTGCCAGCAGCTTACCACAGGGCCCCTCGGTCAATGAGCAGTTCTTC.